The clone carrying this T cell receptor beta chain was counted a few times. The antigen is not known. Diagnosis relied on clinical symptoms, serum thyroxine, TRAb, thyroid ultrasound and orbital computed tomography. Fresh peripheral blood (approximately 10 ml) yielded the PBMCs. The TCR beta CDR3 regions underwent amplification from RNA transcripts. First-round RT-PCR employed HTBI primers, with a second-round multiplex PCR after it. Via MiXCR, TCRdb re-called the multiplex PCR reads, giving one row per CDR3 protein. Here the sample spans 300,000 to 500,000 distinct CDR3 sequences, 15% being singletons. V dropped 0 bases and J dropped 2; count of bases not matched to a gene: 9. CDR1 and CDR2 from the germline V gene are DFQATT and SNEGSKA (reference sequence). This CDR3 has 17 amino acids. This sample is drawn from a study of Graves' ophthalmopathy and Graves' hyperthyroidism. Regarding the study as a whole: Most expanded clonotypes from thyroid (those above 0.001 frequency) were also found in blood.

This sequence was found in a woman aged 18-29 years with stable Graves' hyperthyroidism. The specimen was peripheral blood. The rearrangement links TRBV20-1 to TRBJ1-5, with 8 bases lining up with TRBD1. The CDR3 loop reads CSARDRGRGGGNQPQHF. The CDR3 bases are TGCAGTGCTAGAGACAGGGGGCGTGGGGGGGGCAATCAGCCCCAGCATTTT.